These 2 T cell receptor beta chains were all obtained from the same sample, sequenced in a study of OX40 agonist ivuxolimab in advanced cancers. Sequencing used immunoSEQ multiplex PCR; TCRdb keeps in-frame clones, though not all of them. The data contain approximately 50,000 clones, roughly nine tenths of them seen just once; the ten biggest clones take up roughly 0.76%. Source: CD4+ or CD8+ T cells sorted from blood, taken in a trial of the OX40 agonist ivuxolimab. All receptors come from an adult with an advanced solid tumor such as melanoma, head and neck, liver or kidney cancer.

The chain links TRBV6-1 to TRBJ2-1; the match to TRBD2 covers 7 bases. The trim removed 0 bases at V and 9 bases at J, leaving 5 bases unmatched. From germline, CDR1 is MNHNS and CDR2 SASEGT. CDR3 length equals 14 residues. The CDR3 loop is CASSEAGGRVEQFF. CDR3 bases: TGTGCCAGCAGTGAAGCGGGTGGGAGGGTTGAGCAGTTCTTC.

CDR3 region: CASSLSNGGEQYF. Here the CDR3 DNA reads TGTGCCAGCAGCTTAAGTAACGGGGGCGAGCAGTACTTC. J is TRBJ2-7 and V is TRBV7-3; maybe TRBD2 (6 bases). The ends were cut back, 1 base at V and 6 bases at J, with 10 bases in the middle. The CDR3 contains 13 residues. CDR1 and CDR2 (germline): SGHTA, FQGTGA.